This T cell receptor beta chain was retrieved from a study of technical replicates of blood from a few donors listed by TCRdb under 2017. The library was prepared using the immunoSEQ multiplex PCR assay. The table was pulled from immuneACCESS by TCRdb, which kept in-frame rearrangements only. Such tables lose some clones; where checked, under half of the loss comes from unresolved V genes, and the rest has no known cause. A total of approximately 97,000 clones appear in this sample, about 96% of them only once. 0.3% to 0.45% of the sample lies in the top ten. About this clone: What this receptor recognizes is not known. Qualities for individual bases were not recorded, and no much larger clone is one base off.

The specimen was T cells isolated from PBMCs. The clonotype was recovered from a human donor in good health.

The nucleotide sequence is given as TGTGCCAGCAGTATGGGATGGACAGGTGGAGAGACCCAGTACTTC. Translation gives CASSMGWTGGETQYF. The chain uses TRBV2 and TRBJ2-5; a stretch of 7 junction bases matches TRBD1. For CDR1 and CDR2, the germline V gene lists SNHLY and FYNNEI. From V the trimming removes 5 bases and from J it removes 4 bases, while the gene matches leave 10 bases of the junction unaccounted for. Measured from the cysteine to the phenylalanine, the CDR3 is 15 residues long. Only the CDR3 part of the read is kept: 45 bases, read in frame from the first base.